Given below is one TCR beta chain in context. Its antigen remains unidentified. Base-call qualities are not available, and no considerably larger clone is one nucleotide away. The cohort was made up of approximately 670 healthy bone marrow donors. At the time of sampling, all cohort members were nominally healthy, though unrecorded immune exposures were likely present. The donor tested CMV seropositive and was one of the 289 seropositive cohort members. A peripheral blood sample was collected from each donor, and TCR beta sequencing was performed on peripheral blood mononuclear cells. Genomic DNA was extracted from the blood cell samples with the Qiagen DNeasy Blood Extraction Kit. V ends up 2 bases short and J 6 bases short, with an unmatched junction base count of 7. The germline V gene sets CDR1 to KGHSH and CDR2 to LQKENI. The CDR3 covers 15 residues, taking in both the cysteine and the phenylalanine. Only CDR3 DNA is held: 45 bases, read in frame from base 1.

Libraries came from the immunoSEQ multiplex PCR assay. A mixture of 60 forward primers for TCR Vbeta segments and 13 reverse primers for TCR Jbeta segments was used in the multiplex PCR. A multiplex PCR assay on genomic DNA amplified the CDR3 region of rearranged TCR beta genes. The amplified TCR beta libraries were sequenced on the Illumina HiSeq System as 87-base-pair reads. Per the authors' processing: Across the roughly 640 repertoires, a later analysis counted roughly 77 million unique TCR beta chains, around 11 million of which were shared by at least two donors. Raw reads were error-corrected and collapsed into unique sequences with a nearest-neighbor algorithm that merged closely related sequences to remove PCR and sequencing errors. V, D and J gene segments were assigned by aligning CDR3 sequences to IMGT reference sequences. For a sequence to be retained, a match of at least six nucleotides to both a V gene segment and a J gene segment was required. Rearrangements were called productive when the CDR3 lacked stop codons and stayed in frame with V and J; all others were non-productive. Following IMGT convention, CDR3 was defined as the stretch from the second conserved V-encoded cysteine up to the conserved J-encoded phenylalanine. The earlier analysis of 500 to 650 of the donors excluded any sequence lacking an unambiguous match to a single V gene segment. An earlier analysis of roughly 590 of the donors called V segments functional above 56.7% productive rearrangements and segregating when the between-donor standard deviation exceeded 5%. To diagnose cytomegalovirus status from the catalog of TCR beta chain sequences, a statistical classification framework was built. A later analysis assigned V and J genes by comparing TCR nucleotide sequences with IMGT/GENE-DB human TR gene sequences. A later analysis assigned CDR3 sequences and most-parsimonious VDJ recombination scenarios with the TCRdist pipeline. In a later analysis, every TCR beta chain was defined by the combination of its CDR3 amino acid sequence and its V-gene family, and reads without a unique V-gene family were dropped. In a later analysis, 450 to 600 highly shared, low-generation-probability nucleotide sequences were removed to address suspected cross-contamination and a sequencing artifact. In a later analysis, a clonal expansion index was calculated for each public chain from normalized within-repertoire ranks of inferred template counts. In a later analysis, generation probabilities were computed using a VDJ recombination model fitted to out-of-frame rearrangements, and the results were checked against IGoR. A later analysis scored TCR-TCR, TCR-HLA and TCR-CMV co-occurrence with hypergeometric tests, applying a repertoire-size bias correction to TCR pairs. False discovery rates were estimated in a later analysis by permuting HLA or CMV assignments 20 times. In a later analysis, co-occurring TCRs were grouped using DBSCAN, with TCRdist sequence similarity added in when clustering inside HLA-allele-positive subsets. Co-occurrence clustering excluded repertoires with fewer than 30,000 or more than 120,000 public chains, plus five with anomalous nucleotide sharing. TCRdb re-hosts the immuneACCESS table, in-frame sequences only. Its copies lack some clones; in the studies checked, an unresolved V gene accounts for under half of them, and the cause for the rest is not known. The D gene and trimming were derived from the DNA, and the V and J assignments and clone size from that table. The sample contains about 160,000 clones, roughly four fifths of them found a single time. The top ten clones comprise 2.5% to 3% of the sample.

This sample was taken from a study of cytomegalovirus exposure and HLA in healthy donors (TCRdb year 2017). About the full investigation: An earlier analysis of some 620 of the donors reported 250 to 350 Gb of sequence data and approximately 120 million unique TCR beta sequences obtained from some 200 million T cells. Roughly 300 gigabases of sequencing data and tens of millions of unique TCR sequences were included in an early release covering around 600 HLA-typed donors. Of the roughly 400 genotyped donors, less than 90% were placed in the genetic ancestry cluster associated with self-reported Caucasian donors. The study aimed to test whether signatures of past pathogen exposure could be identified by cataloging public T cell receptors. The study profiled the T cell repertoires of 550 to 700 subjects by immunosequencing and related them to cytomegalovirus serostatus. A separate validation cohort of over a hundred different subjects was used in addition to the 666-subject first cohort. High-throughput TCR immunosequencing, statistical association of individual TCRs with disease status, and machine learning were combined to predict cytomegalovirus infection status. To study patterns of TCR occurrence, a later analysis re-analyzed previously published TCR beta repertoires from around 660 donors and added high-resolution HLA genotyping. The later analysis used no new phenotypic data to find candidate immune exposures, relying instead on TCR beta sequences and their occurrence across donors. An earlier analysis of approximately 640 of the donors applied high-throughput TCR beta sequencing to assess whether each TCR beta V gene segment acted as functional or pseudogenic. Donor age, sex, ethnicity and CMV serostatus were compiled alongside the repertoire data. A later genetic analysis used genome-wide SNP genotypes for about 60% of the roughly 700 donors, treating that subset as a discovery cohort. Every repertoire in the discovery cohort had been generated on one and the same sequencing platform. Both class I and class II loci were covered by HLA typing, at four-digit resolution. Typing coverage differed by locus: A, B, C, DRB1 and DQB1 were typed in roughly 629-640 donors, DQA1 in roughly 510, DPA1 in 600 to 610, and DPB1 in approximately 450. Four to six DR-DQ haplotypes were handled as single units for association and clustering, since linkage in the cohort was strong. Among a few hundred genotyped donors of the cohort, an average of roughly 240,000 unique TCR beta nucleotide sequences were sequenced per donor, roughly 20% of them non-productive. Broad study findings and their caveats: A cluster of highly shared sequence variants was judged likely to represent a technical artifact of the sequencing pipeline. Across donors, most TCR sequences were observed very rarely, whereas some public TCRs were present in many individuals. A later genetic analysis associated a missense DCLRE1C variant with V-gene and J-gene trimming of TCR beta chains, and an independent cohort replicated the association. Because counts were too low, approximately 15 rarely observed V segments, including chromosome 9 orphons, were excluded from the earlier analysis of under 650 of the donors. When HLA alleles, especially DR and DQ, strongly co-occurred, attributing TCR associations to individual alleles was difficult. HLA typing was unavailable for some donors at each locus, so association tests used only the typed subset. Compared with equally common non-associated chains, HLA-associated TCR beta chains in a later analysis were more clonally expanded and had lower generation probabilities. A later genetic analysis reported fewer N-insertions in productive TCRs among donors in an Asian-associated ancestry cluster than the roughly 670-donor mean. Some IMGT-functional V segments, including TRBV6-2 and TRBV6-3, could not be told apart with the 87-base-pair reads, so those segments were excluded. A later analysis associated 15,000 to 20,000 TCR beta sequences with specific HLA alleles at a false discovery rate of 0.05. Most CMV-associated TCR beta chains appeared to be HLA-restricted in a later analysis, and the HLA associations seemed to be driven largely by CMV exposure. Roughly uniform sequencing depth across donors was assumed in presence/absence analyses, although this assumption may not hold. A few of the identified cytomegalovirus-associated TCR beta chains were confirmed in vitro to be specific for cytomegalovirus antigens. The study listed approximately 150 TCR beta chains as associated with cytomegalovirus. This cohort had only TCR beta chains sequenced, and the lack of alpha or paired-chain data limited which features could be detected. For the cohort, immune exposure information was limited to CMV serostatus. The classifier was reported to diagnose cytomegalovirus status with high specificity and sensitivity in both the original and validation cohorts. According to a later analysis, parvovirus B19, influenza, CMV and Epstein-Barr virus appeared linked to several top co-occurrence clusters. A further reported finding was that TCR beta sequences accurately predicted the HLA-A and HLA-B alleles for most subjects in the first cohort. Linkage disequilibrium might explain the correlated functional status among segregating V segments, but an unknown experimental factor could not be excluded. The authors suggested that the approach could potentially be generalized to other disease states and immunological phenotypes. In a later analysis, the rate of TCR association differed among HLA loci, with DRB1 alleles having the most associated TCRs and HLA-C alleles having the fewest. An earlier analysis of approximately 500 of the donors showed that most TCR beta V segments appeared in productive rearrangements either about 87% or about 30% of the time, which broadly matched IMGT annotations.

The sequence is built from TRBV18 and TRBJ1-2, and TRBD1 matches 9 of the central bases. The sample comprised PBMCs. The receptor's source is a woman aged 45-60 years in good health and CMV-seropositive. The nucleotide sequence is given as TGTGCCAGCTCACCAACAGGGGGCGCGTCCCATGGCTACACCTTC. It codes for CASSPTGGASHGYTF.